This T cell receptor (beta chain) comes out of a study of CD8 T cells in Susac syndrome. Turning to the study itself: Clinically active disease was present in five or six of the sequenced Susac syndrome patients. Eight of these patients were in remission.

Trimming shortened V by 3 bases and J by 8 bases, and 9 bases separated the two germline ends. This CDR3 has 12 amino acids. Germline CDR1 reads SGHAT; CDR2 reads FQNNGV. CD8+ and CD4+ T cells taken from blood had their TCR beta sequenced. With random hexamers, 0.5 to 1 ug RNA was reverse transcribed. The TCR beta CDR3 was amplified by immunoSEQ multiplex PCR across 54 Vbeta, 13 Jbeta. TCRdb reprocessed the immunoSEQ multiplex PCR reads with MiXCR, giving one entry per CDR3 protein. This table holds 150,000 to 200,000 distinct CDR3 sequences, roughly nine tenths found once. The sample was CD4+ T cells from PBMCs. The genes are TRBV11-2 and TRBJ2-3; no clear D. This receptor was taken from a human donor with Susac syndrome. The chain's CDR3 is CASSLTPGTQYF. CDR3 bases: TGTGCCAGCAGCTTGACCCCAGGTACGCAGTATTTT.